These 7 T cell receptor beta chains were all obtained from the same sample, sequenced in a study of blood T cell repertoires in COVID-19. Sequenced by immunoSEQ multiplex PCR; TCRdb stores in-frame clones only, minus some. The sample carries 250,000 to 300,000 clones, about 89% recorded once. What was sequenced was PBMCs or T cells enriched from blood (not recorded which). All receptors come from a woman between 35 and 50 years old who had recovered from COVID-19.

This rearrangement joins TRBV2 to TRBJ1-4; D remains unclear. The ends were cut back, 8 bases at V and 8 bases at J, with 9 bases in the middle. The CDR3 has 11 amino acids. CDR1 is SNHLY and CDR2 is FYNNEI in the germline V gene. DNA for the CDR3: TGTGCCAGCGGGGAGAACGAAAAACTGTTTTTT. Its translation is CASGENEKLFF.

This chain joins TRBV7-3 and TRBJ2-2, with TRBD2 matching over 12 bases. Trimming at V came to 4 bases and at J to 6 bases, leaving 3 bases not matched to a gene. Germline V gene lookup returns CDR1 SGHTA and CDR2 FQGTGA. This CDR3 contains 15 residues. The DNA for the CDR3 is TGTGCCAGCAGCTCCGGGACTAGCGGGCCCGGGGAGCTGTTTTTT. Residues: CASSSGTSGPGELFF. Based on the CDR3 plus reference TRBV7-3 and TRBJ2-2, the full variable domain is GAGVSQTPSNKVTEKGKYVELRCDPISGHTALYWYRQSLGQGPEFLIYFQGTGAADDSGLPNDRFFAVRPEGSVSTLKIQRTERGDSAVYLCASSSGTSGPGELFFGEGSRLTVL.

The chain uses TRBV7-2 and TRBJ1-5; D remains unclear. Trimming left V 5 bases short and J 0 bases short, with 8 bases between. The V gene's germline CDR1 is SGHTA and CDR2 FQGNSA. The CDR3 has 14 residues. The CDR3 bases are TGTGCCAGCAGCAGTCAGGTTAGCAATCAGCCCCAGCATTTT. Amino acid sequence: CASSSQVSNQPQHF.

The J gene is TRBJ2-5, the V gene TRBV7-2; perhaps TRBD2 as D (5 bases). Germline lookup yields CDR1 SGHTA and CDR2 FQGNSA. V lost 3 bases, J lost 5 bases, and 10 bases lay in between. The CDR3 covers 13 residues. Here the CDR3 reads CASSFTRGETQYF. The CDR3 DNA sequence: TGTGCCAGCAGCTTTACTAGAGGGGAGACCCAGTACTTC.

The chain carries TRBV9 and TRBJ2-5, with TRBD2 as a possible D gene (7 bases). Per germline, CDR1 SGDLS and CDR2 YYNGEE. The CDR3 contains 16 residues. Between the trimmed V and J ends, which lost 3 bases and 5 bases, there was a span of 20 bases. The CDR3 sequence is CASSGGTTMQGETQYF. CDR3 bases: TGTGCCAGCAGCGGTGGGACTACAATGCAGGGGGAGACCCAGTACTTC.

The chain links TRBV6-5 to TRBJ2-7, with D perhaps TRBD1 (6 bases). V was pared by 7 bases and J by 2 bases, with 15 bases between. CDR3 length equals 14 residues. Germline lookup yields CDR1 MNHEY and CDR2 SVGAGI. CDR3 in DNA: TGTGCCAGCAAAAGGCACAGGGCAGCCTACGAGCAGTACTTC. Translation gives CASKRHRAAYEQYF.

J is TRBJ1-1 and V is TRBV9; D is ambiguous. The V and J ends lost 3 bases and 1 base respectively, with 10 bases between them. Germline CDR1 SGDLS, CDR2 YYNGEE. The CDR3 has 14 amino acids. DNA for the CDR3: TGTGCCAGCAGCGCCGGGCGGGAGAACACTGAAGCTTTCTTT. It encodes CASSAGRENTEAFF.